The entry below describes one T cell receptor beta chain. What it recognizes is unknown. Primers for the PCR totalled 60 Vbeta and 13 Jbeta. The method was immunoSEQ multiplex PCR; TCRdb's version includes in-frame clones alone and lacks a portion of them. The table shows about 99,000 clones, with around two thirds occurring only once. The sample belongs to a study of cytomegalovirus exposure and HLA in healthy donors. Study-wide results and caveats: Most subjects' HLA-A and HLA-B alleles were reportedly predicted from TCR beta sequences. In an earlier analysis, most TCR beta V segments were productive about 87% or about 30% of the time. High sensitivity and specificity were reportedly achieved when the classifier diagnosed cytomegalovirus status.

Each donor was healthy, and each was a bone marrow donor. V was clipped by 4 bases and J by 7 bases; unmatched bases: 7. This CDR3 is built from 14 residues. The germline gives CDR1 LNHDA, CDR2 SQIVND (reference sequence). The rearrangement uses TRBV19 and TRBJ2-3, with 8 bases aligning to TRBD1. Sequencing used PBMCs. The sequence was obtained from a woman aged 45-65 years in good health and CMV-seronegative. The CDR3 reads CASSTQGGKYTQYF. The DNA for the CDR3 is TGTGCCAGTAGTACACAGGGGGGCAAATATACGCAGTATTTT.